The next 14 T cell receptor beta chains were all read from a single sample in a study of CD4 T cells in relation to SARS-CoV-2 and coronaviruses. These receptors lack a known antigen. Unexposed donor CD4+ T cells date from about 2011-2018, before the COVID-19 pandemic. Isolation of CD4+ T cells took place after around 11 days in culture. Using immunoSEQ multiplex PCR, the repertoire was profiled, and TCRdb retains in-frame clones only, with some absent. Of fewer than 20,000 clones detected, 65% to 75% appear once; the ten largest clones hold around 28%. Sequenced: CD4+ T cells from PBMCs, cultured in vitro. The receptors originated from a human donor in good health.

This clone turned up a few times. The genes are TRBV5-4 and TRBJ2-3, with D perhaps matching TRBD2 (6 bases). Germline V gene sequence: CDR1 SGHNT, CDR2 YYREEE (reference sequence). This CDR3 contains 15 residues. Trimming took 4 bases from V and 6 from J, leaving 18 bases between them. CDR3 residues: CASSPRERSRDTQYF. For the CDR3, the DNA is TGTGCCAGCAGCCCACGGGAGCGGTCTAGGGATACGCAGTATTTT.

There are a few counts of this clone. The chain joins TRBV9 to TRBJ1-2; tentative D call: TRBD1 (5 bases). Germline assignment: CDR1 SGDLS and CDR2 YYNGEE. V gave up 7 bases and J gave up 8 bases, with 24 bases separating them. The CDR3 has 15 residues. The CDR3 loop reads CASGPLEQGRRGYTF. CDR3 nucleotides: TGTGCCAGCGGACCATTAGAGCAGGGACGACGAGGCTACACCTTC.

The chain is built from TRBV24-1 and TRBJ2-1; 7 nucleotides line up with TRBD2. CDR1 is KGHDR and CDR2 is SFDVKD in the germline V gene. V lost 9 bases and J lost 8; bases outside the gene matches: 18. This CDR3 comprises 16 residues. In nucleotides, the CDR3 is TGTGCCACCGGGTCGGGAGGAGCGTTAACCCCCCATGAGCAGTTCTTC. Protein product: CATGSGGALTPHEQFF.

The chain has TRBV28 and TRBJ1-1; D possibly corresponds to TRBD1 (6 bases). V lost 5 bases and J 4 bases, leaving 23 bases between the germline ends. Germline V gene sequence: CDR1 MDHEN, CDR2 SYDVKM. This CDR3 comprises 17 residues. The CDR3 DNA is TGTGCCAGCAGTCCACCGGGAGGGGGATATTGGAGCACTGAAGCTTTCTTT. Protein product: CASSPPGGGYWSTEAFF.

The rearrangement joins TRBV4-1 to TRBJ2-7; D unresolved. Deletions cut 1 base from V and 3 bases from J, with 13 bases between. Germline values: CDR1 MGHRA, CDR2 YSYEKL. The CDR3 has 15 residues. CDR3: CASSQGRRDLYEQYF. The CDR3 DNA sequence: TGCGCCAGCAGCCAAGGTAGGCGTGACCTCTACGAGCAGTACTTC.

This clone was picked up a small number of times. This chain links TRBV3-1 (or the pseudogene TRBV3-2) with TRBJ2-3, with TRBD1 as a possible D gene (5 bases). The germline V and J ends were trimmed by 3 bases and 5 bases, with 12 bases remaining between them. Germline V gives CDR1 LGHDT, CDR2 YNNKEL (reference sequence). The CDR3 loop spans 14 amino acids. CDR3 in DNA: TGTGCCAGCAGCCACAGGGCCGACGGAGATACGCAGTATTTT. It specifies CASSHRADGDTQYF.

The genes are TRBV2 and TRBJ1-1, with D possibly matching TRBD1 (6 bases). The V gene lost 8 bases and the J gene lost 5 bases, with 18 bases spanning the gap. CDR3 length: 14 amino acids. Germline CDR1 SNHLY, CDR2 FYNNEI. CDR3 sequence reads: CASGEQGVATEAFF. In nucleotides, the CDR3 is TGTGCCAGCGGAGAACAGGGTGTCGCGACTGAAGCTTTCTTT.

The genes are TRBV18 and TRBJ2-7, with TRBD2 matching over 7 bases. This CDR3 region has 14 residues. V lost 2 bases, J lost 6 bases, and 7 bases stayed unmatched. The V gene's germline CDR1 is KGHSH and CDR2 LQKENI. CDR3 protein: CASSPATSVTEQYF. The CDR3 DNA sequence: TGTGCCAGCTCACCAGCAACTAGCGTGACCGAGCAGTACTTC. The whole variable domain, filled in from reference TRBV18 and TRBJ2-7, reads NAGVMQNPRHLVRRRGQEARLRCSPMKGHSHVYWYRQLPEEGLKFMVYLQKENIIDESGMPKERFSAEFPKEGPSILRIQQVVRGDSAAYFCASSPATSVTEQYFGPGTRLTVT.

The chain employs TRBV28 and TRBJ1-6, with unresolved D. V was cut by 8 bases and J by 10 bases, with 18 bases left in between. From germline, CDR1 is MDHEN and CDR2 SYDVKM. CDR3 length: 14 amino acids. This CDR3 is CASAFPQASSPLHF. CDR3 nucleotides: TGTGCCAGCGCCTTTCCCCAGGCAAGCTCACCCCTCCACTTT. The full variable domain, rest sourced from reference TRBV28 and TRBJ1-6, is DVKVTQSSRYLVKRTGEKVFLECVQDMDHENMFWYRQDPGLGLRLIYFSYDVKMKEKGDIPEGYSVSREKKERFSLILESASTNQTSMYLCASAFPQASSPLHFGNGTRLTVT.

The chain carries TRBV10-1 and TRBJ2-1; 10 nucleotides line up with TRBD2. Germline V CDR1 and CDR2: WNHNN, SYGVQD (reference sequence). The V segment lost 4 bases and the J segment 2 bases; nucleotides outside the gene matches: 14. The CDR3 has 19 residues. In nucleotides, the CDR3 is TGCGCCAGCAGTGGAGAAGCGGGAGGGCCTGGTTTCCCCTACAATGAGCAGTTCTTC. It yields the protein CASSGEAGGPGFPYNEQFF.

The chain combines TRBV5-1 with TRBJ2-7; 13 bases match TRBD2. The V gene end was trimmed by 4 bases and the J gene end by 5 bases; junction bases not matched to a gene: 9. CDR3 length: 16 residues. Per the germline V gene, CDR1 is SGHRS and CDR2 is YFSETQ. DNA for the CDR3: TGCGCCAGCAGCGCACAACTAGCGGGAGGGCGGAACGAGCAGTACTTC. This translates into CASSAQLAGGRNEQYF.

V gene TRBV30 combines with J gene TRBJ2-1; 8 nucleotides match TRBD2. The CDR3 is 12 amino acids. The J segment lost 5 bases and the V segment lost 3 bases, leaving 0 bases of the junction unmatched. Germline lookup yields CDR1 GTSNPN and CDR2 SVGIG (reference sequence). CDR3 bases: TGTGCCTGGAGACTAGCGGACAATGAGCAGTTCTTC. Translation gives CAWRLADNEQFF.

This rearrangement joins TRBV9 to TRBJ2-1; the match to TRBD1 covers 8 bases. Germline CDR1 reads SGDLS; CDR2 reads YYNGEE. This CDR3 contains 15 residues. After removal of 4 bases from V and 0 bases from J, the junction contained 3 bases not matched to a gene. As DNA, the CDR3 is TGTGCCAGCAGCCAGGGGGCGGTCTCCTACAATGAGCAGTTCTTC. This translates into CASSQGAVSYNEQFF.

The chain couples TRBV11-2 to TRBJ2-1, with TRBD2 matching over 9 bases. Trimming cost V 1 base and J 4 bases; bases outside gene matches: 2. The CDR3 is 15 amino acids. Germline-derived CDR1 and CDR2 are SGHAT and FQNNGV. CDR3: CASSLGAGGYNEQFF. CDR3 sequence (DNA): TGTGCCAGCAGCTTAGGAGCGGGAGGATACAATGAGCAGTTCTTC.